This T cell receptor beta chain comes out of a study of blood T cell repertoires in COVID-19. The wider study: Acute and convalescent COVID-19 samples came from the United States, Italy and Spain. PBMCs, B-cell-depleted T cells, or T cells were the source of the cDNA or gDNA that made up the material.

CDR1 LGHDT and CDR2 YNNKEL come from the germline V gene (reference sequence). Trimming pared 5 bases from V and 4 bases from J, leaving 15 bases between. The CDR3 consists of 15 residues. The data were produced by immunoSEQ multiplex PCR, yet TCRdb's version contains in-frame clones alone and is incomplete. The table has about 440,000 clones, around 91% seen once. The clonotype originates from a man between 18 and 35 years old who had recovered from COVID-19. The chain uses TRBV3-1 (or the pseudogene TRBV3-2) and TRBJ1-3, with D perhaps TRBD1 (6 bases). Sequences were obtained from PBMCs or T cells enriched from blood (not recorded which). The CDR3 bases are TGTGCCAGCAGCACACAGGGAATGAAAGGAAACACCATATATTTT. Amino acid sequence: CASSTQGMKGNTIYF.